The 16 T cell receptor beta chains given below trace back to one sample, sequenced in a study of PD-L1 blockade in urothelial cancer. The table came from immunoSEQ multiplex PCR; TCRdb's copy has only in-frame clones and leaves some out. The sample contains about 79,000 clones, about 85% of which appear only once. As to time point: pretreatment peripheral blood. The source material was PBMCs, sampled around atezolizumab (anti-PD-L1) treatment. These receptors were collected from a man aged 35 to 55 with urothelial cancer.

The chain employs TRBV30 and TRBJ2-1; TRBD2 matches at 11 bases. The CDR3 contains 15 residues. With V trimmed by 4 bases and J by 2 bases, 4 bases remained unmatched. Per the germline V gene, CDR1 is GTSNPN and CDR2 is SVGIG (reference sequence). This chain's CDR3 is CAWTGTSGTYNEQFF. In DNA, the CDR3 is TGTGCCTGGACCGGGACTAGCGGAACCTACAATGAGCAGTTCTTC.

The chain carries TRBV18 and TRBJ2-2; perhaps TRBD2 as D (7 bases). CDR3 length: 17 residues. With 4 bases removed from V and 6 bases from J, the gap between germline ends came to 21 bases. CDR1 is KGHSH, CDR2 LQKENI, per germline. Here the CDR3 reads CASSLTSTGGASGELFF. The DNA for the CDR3 is TGTGCCAGCTCACTCACTTCGACGGGGGGCGCTTCCGGGGAGCTGTTTTTT.

The rearrangement links TRBV4-1 to TRBJ1-1; possible D gene TRBD1, 6 bases. CDR3 length equals 17 residues. V was trimmed by 1 base and J by 4 bases, leaving 19 bases between them. The germline V gene has CDR1 MGHRA and CDR2 YSYEKL. CDR3 loop: CASSQGRGGAGGTEAFF. The CDR3 DNA is TGCGCCAGCAGCCAAGGGAGGGGGGGTGCCGGGGGCACTGAAGCTTTCTTT.

The rearrangement joins TRBV19 to TRBJ1-2, with D possibly TRBD1 on 6 matching bases. Deletions cut 5 bases from V and 4 bases from J, with 11 bases between. This CDR3 is 13 amino acids long. Per germline, CDR1 LNHDA and CDR2 SQIVND (reference sequence). DNA for the CDR3: TGTGCCAGTAGTGTCGGACAGATCTATGGCTACACCTTC. It is translated as CASSVGQIYGYTF. Together with reference TRBV19 and TRBJ1-2, the CDR3 gives the full variable domain: DGGITQSPKYLFRKEGQNVTLSCEQNLNHDAMYWYRQDPGQGLRLIYYSQIVNDFQKGDIAEGYSVSREKKESFPLTVTSAQKNPTAFYLCASSVGQIYGYTFGSGTRLTVV.

This clone was recorded a few times. The gene calls are TRBV4-2 and TRBJ2-5, with TRBD2 as a possible D gene (5 bases). This CDR3 is 14 amino acids long. Germline V gene data show CDR1 as LGHNA and CDR2 as YNFKEQ. Deletions cut 0 bases from V and 4 bases from J, with 9 bases between. CDR3 in amino acids: CASSQEGRGETQYF. CDR3 DNA sequence: TGTGCCAGCAGCCAAGAGGGTCGGGGAGAGACCCAGTACTTC.

The rearrangement links TRBV29-1 to TRBJ2-5, with TRBD2 matching 15 bases. CDR1 and CDR2 (germline): SQVTM, ANQGSEA. The trim removed 8 bases at V and 5 bases at J, leaving 9 bases unmatched. The CDR3 sequence is 15 residues long. This CDR3 is CSSGLAGGTGETQYF. Here the CDR3 DNA reads TGCAGCTCCGGACTAGCGGGAGGGACGGGCGAGACCCAGTACTTC.

In regard to this clone: The identical CDR3 is also encoded by other nucleotide sequences in the sample. The chain combines TRBV9 with TRBJ1-5; no clear D. The germline CDR1 and CDR2 sequences are SGDLS and YYNGEE. Trimming cost V 0 bases and J 1 base, with 5 bases left between them. The CDR3 is 14 amino acids. The DNA of the CDR3 is TGTGCCAGCAGCGTAGGCGGGAGCAATCAGCCCCAGCATTTT. It encodes CASSVGGSNQPQHF.

The V gene is TRBV29-1, the J gene TRBJ1-1; 7 nucleotides line up with TRBD1. The CDR3 length is 11 residues. V was pared by 4 bases and J by 9 bases, with 5 bases of the junction left unmatched. Germline-derived CDR1 and CDR2 are SQVTM and ANQGSEA. CDR3 nucleotides: TGCAGCGTTGTCACGACAGGGAAAGCTTTCTTT. Protein product: CSVVTTGKAFF.

The chain employs TRBV28 and TRBJ2-2, with 8 bases identical to TRBD2. This CDR3 is built from 13 residues. Germline lookup yields CDR1 MDHEN and CDR2 SYDVKM. J lost 7 bases, V lost 8 bases, and 6 bases had no gene match. CDR3 region: CASGRLAFGELFF. The CDR3 DNA sequence: TGTGCCAGCGGACGACTAGCGTTCGGGGAGCTGTTTTTT.

This clone came up once. The chain carries TRBV28 and TRBJ2-7; a weak D match, TRBD1 (6 bases). The CDR3 length is 14 residues. Germline lookup yields CDR1 MDHEN and CDR2 SYDVKM. V was pared by 5 bases and J by 6 bases, with 17 bases between. DNA of the CDR3: TGTGCCAGCAGTCTTAAGGTACAGGGAAGCGAGCAGTACTTC. Translating it yields CASSLKVQGSEQYF.

The V call is TRBV5-1, the J call TRBJ2-5, with 10 nucleotides matching TRBD2. Losses at the gene ends were 9 bases for V and 1 base for J; bases not matched to a gene: 21. The CDR3 is made up of 19 amino acids. Per the germline V gene, CDR1 is SGHRS and CDR2 is YFSETQ. The chain's CDR3 is CAILTKGIAGGLSQETQYF. CDR3 nucleotides: TGCGCCATCCTGACCAAGGGGATAGCGGGAGGCCTATCCCAAGAGACCCAGTACTTC. The full variable domain, in which reference TRBV5-1 and TRBJ2-5 provide the parts outside the CDR3, is KAGVTQTPRYLIKTRGQQVTLSCSPISGHRSVSWYQQTPGQGLQFLFEYFSETQRNKGNFPGRFSGRQFSNSRSEMNVSTLELGDSALYLCAILTKGIAGGLSQETQYFGPGTRLLVL.

The CDR3 reads CASSAREKETQYF. The CDR3 nucleotides read TGTGCCAGCAGTGCCCGGGAGAAAGAGACCCAGTACTTC. The chain recombines TRBV2 with TRBJ2-5; the D gene is possibly TRBD2 (6 bases). V lost 4 bases, J lost 3 bases, and 9 bases lay in between. Germline values: CDR1 SNHLY, CDR2 FYNNEI. The CDR3 runs to 13 residues.

This sequence joins TRBV4-2 and TRBJ2-2, with 12 bases lining up with TRBD2. The CDR3 loop spans 16 amino acids. V trimming: 4 bases; J trimming: 6 bases; junction bases outside the gene matches: 6. Germline-derived CDR1 and CDR2 are LGHNA and YNFKEQ. The chain's CDR3 is CASSPTSGRRAGELFF. CDR3 sequence (DNA): TGTGCCAGCAGCCCTACTAGCGGGAGGAGGGCCGGGGAGCTGTTTTTT.

The chain has TRBV19 and TRBJ2-2; 8 bases are a match to TRBD2. This CDR3 contains 20 residues. V gave up 5 bases and J gave up 4 bases; unmatched junction bases: 21. Looked up from germline, CDR1 is LNHDA and CDR2 is SQIVND (reference sequence). The CDR3 region has the DNA TGTGCCAGTAGTCCCAGAGGTCTAGCGGGCTTCAGTTTAGGCACCGGGGAGCTGTTTTTT. Translated, it gives CASSPRGLAGFSLGTGELFF.

J is TRBJ1-5 and V is TRBV19; D remains unclear. The V and J ends lost 7 bases and 6 bases respectively, with 13 bases between them. This CDR3 has 13 amino acids. Germline values: CDR1 LNHDA, CDR2 SQIVND (reference sequence). CDR3 DNA sequence: TGTGCCAGTACCGCAGACACACCTCAGCCCCAGCATTTT. This codes for CASTADTPQPQHF. The whole variable domain, filled in from reference TRBV19 and TRBJ1-5, reads DGGITQSPKYLFRKEGQNVTLSCEQNLNHDAMYWYRQDPGQGLRLIYYSQIVNDFQKGDIAEGYSVSREKKESFPLTVTSAQKNPTAFYLCASTADTPQPQHFGDGTRLSIL.

Only one count was recorded for this clone. This sequence joins TRBV7-6 and TRBJ1-5, with D possibly being TRBD1 (6 bases). From germline, CDR1 is SGHVS and CDR2 FNYEAQ. Deletions cut 2 bases from V and 5 bases from J, with 10 bases between. The CDR3 spans 14 residues. CDR3 DNA: TGTGCCAGCAGCTTAAGCAGGGGCTATCAGCCCCAGCATTTT. Its translation: CASSLSRGYQPQHF.